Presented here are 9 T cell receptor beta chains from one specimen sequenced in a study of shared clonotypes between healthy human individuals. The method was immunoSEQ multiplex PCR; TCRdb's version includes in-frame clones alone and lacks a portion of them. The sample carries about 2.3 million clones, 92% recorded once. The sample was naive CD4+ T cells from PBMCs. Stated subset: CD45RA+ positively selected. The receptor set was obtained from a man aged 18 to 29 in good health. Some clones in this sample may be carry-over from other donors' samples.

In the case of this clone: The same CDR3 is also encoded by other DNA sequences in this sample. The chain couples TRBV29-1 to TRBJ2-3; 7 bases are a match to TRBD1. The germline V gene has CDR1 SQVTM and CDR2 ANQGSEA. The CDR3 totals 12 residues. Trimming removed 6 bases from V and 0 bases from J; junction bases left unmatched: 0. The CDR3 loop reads CSVRGSTDTQYF. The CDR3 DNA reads TGCAGCGTCAGGGGGAGCACAGATACGCAGTATTTT.

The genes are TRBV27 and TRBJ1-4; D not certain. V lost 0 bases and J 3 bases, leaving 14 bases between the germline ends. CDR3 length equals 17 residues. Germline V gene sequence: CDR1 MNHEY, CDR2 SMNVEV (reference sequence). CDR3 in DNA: TGTGCCAGCAGTTTATCGAGGCCCGAAGGCCCTAATGAAAAACTGTTTTTT. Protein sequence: CASSLSRPEGPNEKLFF. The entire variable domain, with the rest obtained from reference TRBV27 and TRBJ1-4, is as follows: EAQVTQNPRYLITVTGKKLTVTCSQNMNHEYMSWYRQDPGLGLRQIYYSMNVEVTDKGDVPEGYKVSRKEKRNFPLILESPSPNQTSLYFCASSLSRPEGPNEKLFFGSGTQLSVL.

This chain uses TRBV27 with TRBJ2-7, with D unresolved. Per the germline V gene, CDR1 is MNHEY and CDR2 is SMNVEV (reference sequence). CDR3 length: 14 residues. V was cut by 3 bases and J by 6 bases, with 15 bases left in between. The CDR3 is CASSFVPRSGEQYF. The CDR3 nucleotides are TGTGCCAGCAGTTTTGTACCAAGATCGGGCGAGCAGTACTTC.

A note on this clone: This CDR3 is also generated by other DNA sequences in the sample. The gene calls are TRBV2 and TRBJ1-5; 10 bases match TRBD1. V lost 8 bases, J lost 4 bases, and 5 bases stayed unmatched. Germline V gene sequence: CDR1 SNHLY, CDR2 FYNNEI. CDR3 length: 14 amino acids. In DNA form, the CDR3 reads TGTGCCAGCGGCCGGGACAGGGGAAATCAGCCCCAGCATTTT. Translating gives CASGRDRGNQPQHF. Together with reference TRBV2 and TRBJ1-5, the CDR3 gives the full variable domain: EPEVTQTPSHQVTQMGQEVILRCVPISNHLYFYWYRQILGQKVEFLVSFYNNEISEKSEIFDDQFSVERPDGSNFTLKIRSTKLEDSAMYFCASGRDRGNQPQHFGDGTRLSIL.

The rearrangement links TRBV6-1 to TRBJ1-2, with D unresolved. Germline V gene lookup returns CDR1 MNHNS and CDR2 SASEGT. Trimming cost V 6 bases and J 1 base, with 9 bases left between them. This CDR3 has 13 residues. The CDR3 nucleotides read TGTGCCAGCAGAACCACTGATAACTATGGCTACACCTTC. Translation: CASRTTDNYGYTF.

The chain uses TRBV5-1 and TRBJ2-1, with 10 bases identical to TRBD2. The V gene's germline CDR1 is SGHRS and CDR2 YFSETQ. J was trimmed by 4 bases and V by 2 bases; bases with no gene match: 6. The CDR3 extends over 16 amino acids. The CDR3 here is CASSFTLAGDYNEQFF. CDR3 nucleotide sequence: TGCGCCAGCAGCTTCACTCTAGCGGGAGATTACAATGAGCAGTTCTTC.

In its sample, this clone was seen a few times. For the CDR3, the DNA is TGTGCCAGCAGCTTCACTAGCGGGAGATACGAGCAGTACTTC. Residues: CASSFTSGRYEQYF. The J gene is TRBJ2-7, the V gene TRBV7-8, with 11 positions matching TRBD2. This CDR3 is 14 amino acids long. CDR1 and CDR2 (germline): SGHVS, FQNEAQ. The V and J ends lost 3 bases and 4 bases, in that order; junction bases with no gene match: 2. The variable domain in full, completed from reference TRBV7-8 and TRBJ2-7, reads GAGVSQSPRYKVAKRGQDVALRCDPISGHVSLFWYQQALGQGPEFLTYFQNEAQLDKSGLPSDRFFAERPEGSVSTLKIQRTQQEDSAVYLCASSFTSGRYEQYFGPGTRLTVT.

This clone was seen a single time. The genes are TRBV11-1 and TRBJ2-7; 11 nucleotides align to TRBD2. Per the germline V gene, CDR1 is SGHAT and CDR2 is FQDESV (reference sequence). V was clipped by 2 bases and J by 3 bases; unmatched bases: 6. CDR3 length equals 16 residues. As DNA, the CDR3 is TGTGCCAGCAGCTTATCCACTAGCGGGAGTGTCTACGAGCAGTACTTC. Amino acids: CASSLSTSGSVYEQYF.

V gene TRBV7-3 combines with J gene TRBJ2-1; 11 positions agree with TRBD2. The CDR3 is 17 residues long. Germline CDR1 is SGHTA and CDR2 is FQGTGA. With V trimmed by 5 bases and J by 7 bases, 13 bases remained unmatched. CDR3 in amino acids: CASSPGVPSGRNNEQFF. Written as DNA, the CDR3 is TGTGCCAGCAGCCCAGGAGTCCCTAGCGGGAGGAATAATGAGCAGTTCTTC. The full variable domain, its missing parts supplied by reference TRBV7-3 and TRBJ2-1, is GAGVSQTPSNKVTEKGKYVELRCDPISGHTALYWYRQSLGQGPEFLIYFQGTGAADDSGLPNDRFFAVRPEGSVSTLKIQRTERGDSAVYLCASSPGVPSGRNNEQFFGPGTRLTVL.